The T cell receptor (beta chain) under discussion was sequenced for a study of T-cell memory formation after mild COVID-19. Overall study: Among the donors, TCR clusters were largely specific to each donor. General study results and limits: Within pre-infection memory, some responding clones were found, suggesting cross-reactive memory joined. Researchers report contracting CD4+ clones mostly in CM and EM, with CD8+ clones in EMRA.

V lost 5 bases, J lost 7 bases, and 21 bases lay in between. The length of the CDR3 is 14 residues. The germline gives CDR1 DFQATT, CDR2 SNEGSKA (reference sequence). About this clonotype itself: Its antigen is currently unknown.

It was 5'RACE with constant-segment primers that produced the TCR alpha and TCR beta cDNA libraries, which carried sample barcodes and UMIs. TCRdb passed the 5' RACE reads through MiXCR, listing each CDR3 protein once. The sample lists 210,000 or so distinct CDR3 sequences; 27% were seen once. This rearrangement joins TRBV20-1 to TRBJ2-7; maybe TRBD2 (8 bases). The sample taken for sequencing was PBMCs or a T cell subset sorted from them (not recorded which). This clonotype was sampled from an adult woman who had mild COVID-19 (a few samples of this study predate the infection). Cell type and time point are not known. CDR3 DNA sequence: TGCAGTGCTGTTATAGCGGGACAGCCGCGTGAGCAGTACTTC. It translates to CSAVIAGQPREQYF.